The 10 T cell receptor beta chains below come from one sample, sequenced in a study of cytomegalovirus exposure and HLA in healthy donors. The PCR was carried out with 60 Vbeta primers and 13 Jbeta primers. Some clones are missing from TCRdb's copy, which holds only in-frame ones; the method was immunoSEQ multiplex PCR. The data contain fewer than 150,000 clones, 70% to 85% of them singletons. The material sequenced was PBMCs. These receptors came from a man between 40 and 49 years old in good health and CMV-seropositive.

In nucleotides, the CDR3 is TGTGCCATCAGTGGGGCAGGGGCCTCGGATATTGAGCAGTTCTTC. It encodes CAISGAGASDIEQFF. The rearrangement links TRBV10-3 to TRBJ2-1, with D perhaps matching TRBD1 (6 bases). The germline V gene encodes CDR1 ENHRY and CDR2 SYGVKD. V was clipped by 4 bases and J by 9 bases, with 19 bases between them. CDR3 length: 15 residues.

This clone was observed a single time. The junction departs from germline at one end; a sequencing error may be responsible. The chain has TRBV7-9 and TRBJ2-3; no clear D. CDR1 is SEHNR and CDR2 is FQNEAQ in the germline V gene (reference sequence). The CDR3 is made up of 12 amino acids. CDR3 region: CSSSWLEDTQYF. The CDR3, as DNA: TGTTCCAGCAGCTGGTTAGAGGATACGCAGTATTTT.

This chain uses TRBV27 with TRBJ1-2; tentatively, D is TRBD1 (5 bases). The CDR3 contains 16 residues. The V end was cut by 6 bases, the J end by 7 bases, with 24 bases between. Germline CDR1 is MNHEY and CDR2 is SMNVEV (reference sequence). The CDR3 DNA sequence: TGTGCCAGCAGCCCGCCAGGGAGGGGAATCGGCTCTGGCTACACCTTC. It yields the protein CASSPPGRGIGSGYTF.

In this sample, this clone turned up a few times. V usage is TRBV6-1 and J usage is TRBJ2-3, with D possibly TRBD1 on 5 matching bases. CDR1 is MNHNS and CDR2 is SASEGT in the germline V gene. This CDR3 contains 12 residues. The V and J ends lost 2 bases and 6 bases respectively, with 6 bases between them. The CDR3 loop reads CASSETGDTQYF. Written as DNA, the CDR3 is TGTGCCAGCAGTGAAACAGGCGATACGCAGTATTTT.

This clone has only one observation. CDR3 sequence reads: CASSPRTGEIAGANVLTF. CDR3 nucleotides: TGTGCCAGCAGCCCGAGGACAGGGGAAATAGCTGGGGCCAACGTCCTGACTTTC. The chain joins TRBV7-3 to TRBJ2-6; TRBD1 matches 9 bases. The V and J ends lost 5 bases and 2 bases, in that order; junction bases with no gene match: 10. Per the germline V gene, CDR1 is SGHTA and CDR2 is FQGTGA. The CDR3 is 18 residues long.

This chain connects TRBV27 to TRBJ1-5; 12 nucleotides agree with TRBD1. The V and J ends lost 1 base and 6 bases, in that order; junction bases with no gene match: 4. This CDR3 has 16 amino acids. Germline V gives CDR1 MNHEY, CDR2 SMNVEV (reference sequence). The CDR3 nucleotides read TGTGCCAGCAGTTTATTGGGACAGGGGGCCGGTCAGCCCCAGCATTTT. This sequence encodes CASSLLGQGAGQPQHF.

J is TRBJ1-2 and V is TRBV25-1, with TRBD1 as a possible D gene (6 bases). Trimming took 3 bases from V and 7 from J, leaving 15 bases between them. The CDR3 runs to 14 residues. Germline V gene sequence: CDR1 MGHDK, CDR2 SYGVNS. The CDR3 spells CASSDARGASGYTF. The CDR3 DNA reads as TGTGCCAGCAGTGATGCCCGGGGGGCGAGTGGCTACACCTTC.

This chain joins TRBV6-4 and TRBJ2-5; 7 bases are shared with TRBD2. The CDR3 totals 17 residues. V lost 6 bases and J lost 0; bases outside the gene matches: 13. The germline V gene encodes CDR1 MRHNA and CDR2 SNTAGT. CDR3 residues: CASSALGGKKDQETQYF. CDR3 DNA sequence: TGTGCCAGCAGCGCCCTCGGGGGGAAAAAAGACCAAGAGACCCAGTACTTC.

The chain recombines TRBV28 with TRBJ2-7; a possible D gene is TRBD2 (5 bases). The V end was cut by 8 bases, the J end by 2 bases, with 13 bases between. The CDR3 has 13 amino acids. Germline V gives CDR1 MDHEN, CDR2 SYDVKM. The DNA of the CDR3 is TGTGCCAGCGGGAGCCCCCAAACCTACGAGCAGTACTTC. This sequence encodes CASGSPQTYEQYF.

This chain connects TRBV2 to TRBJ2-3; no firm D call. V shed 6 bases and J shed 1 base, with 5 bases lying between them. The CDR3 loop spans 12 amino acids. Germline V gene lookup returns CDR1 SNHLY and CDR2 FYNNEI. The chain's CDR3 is CASRQGTDTQYF. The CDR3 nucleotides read TGTGCCAGCAGGCAGGGCACAGATACGCAGTATTTT.